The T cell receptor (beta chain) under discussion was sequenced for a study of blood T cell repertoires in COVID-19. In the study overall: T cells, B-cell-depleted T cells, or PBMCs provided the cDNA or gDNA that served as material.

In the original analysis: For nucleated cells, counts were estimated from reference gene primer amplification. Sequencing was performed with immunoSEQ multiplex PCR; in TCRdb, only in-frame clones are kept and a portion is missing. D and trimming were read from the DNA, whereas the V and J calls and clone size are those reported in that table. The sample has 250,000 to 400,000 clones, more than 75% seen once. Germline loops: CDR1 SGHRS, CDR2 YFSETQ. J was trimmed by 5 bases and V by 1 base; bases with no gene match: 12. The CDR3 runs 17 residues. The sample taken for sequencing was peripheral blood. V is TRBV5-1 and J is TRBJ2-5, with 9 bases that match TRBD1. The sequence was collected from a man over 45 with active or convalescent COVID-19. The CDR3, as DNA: TGCGCCAGCAGCTTGAGGGACAGGGCACTAGCCCGGGAGACCCAGTACTTC. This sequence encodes CASSLRDRALARETQYF.